The clone carrying this T cell receptor beta chain turned up a few times. Mismatch with germline at one junction end may stem from a read error. The CDR3 has 13 amino acids. Per the germline V gene, CDR1 is SEHNR and CDR2 is FQNEAQ (reference sequence). This sample is drawn from a study of blood T cell repertoires in COVID-19. The repertoire was sequenced with immunoSEQ multiplex PCR; TCRdb's copy has only in-frame clones and lacks some. The sample includes under 200,000 clones, around 82% seen only once; the top ten take about 5%. Sequences were obtained from PBMCs or T cells enriched from blood (not recorded which). The chain couples TRBV7-9 to TRBJ1-2; D is ambiguous. The TCR originated in a woman aged 55-69 years with acute COVID-19. CDR3 protein: CASRLVSTDGYTF. The CDR3 region has the DNA TGTGCCAGCAGATTAGTGTCAACAGATGGCTACACCTTC.